Each of the 21 T cell receptor beta chains below was sequenced from the same sample in a study of identical twins. Each CDR3 protein is one row after TCRdb ran MiXCR on the 5' RACE reads. This sample has 200,000 to 250,000 distinct CDR3 sequences, with about 10% found just once. Sample: memory T cells sorted from blood. The receptors were sampled from a man aged 50-59 years in good health.

This clonotype was recorded a few times. The V call is TRBV28, the J call TRBJ2-1; 9 bases align to TRBD1. Losses at the gene ends were 3 bases for V and 9 bases for J; bases not matched to a gene: 6. Germline loops: CDR1 MDHEN, CDR2 SYDVKM. The CDR3 contains 14 residues. DNA of the CDR3: TGTGCCAGCAGTTTGATACAGGGGGCGATTGAGCAGTTCTTC. It translates to CASSLIQGAIEQFF.

In its sample, this clonotype was seen many times. This chain connects TRBV7-2 to TRBJ2-1; 8 nucleotides agree with TRBD2. The CDR3 contains 16 residues. J lost 7 bases, V lost 0 bases, and 8 bases had no gene match. Germline V CDR1 and CDR2: SGHTA, FQGNSA. The chain's CDR3 is CASSLAPGGGLNEQFF. Written as DNA, the CDR3 is TGTGCCAGCAGCTTAGCCCCCGGCGGGGGGTTGAATGAGCAGTTCTTC.

This clonotype was seen a handful of times. The chain recombines TRBV20-1 with TRBJ1-4; D remains ambiguous. The ends were cut back, 1 base at V and 4 bases at J, with 10 bases in the middle. The CDR3 is 14 residues long. The germline gives CDR1 DFQATT, CDR2 SNEGSKA (reference sequence). As DNA, the CDR3 is TGCAGTGCTAGAGCCCAAGTGGGTAATGAAAAACTGTTTTTT. This gives the protein CSARAQVGNEKLFF.

This clonotype was seen only a few times. The gene calls are TRBV19 and TRBJ2-7; 7 bases agree with TRBD2. Germline trimming cut 5 bases from V and 2 bases from J; bases unmatched to any gene: 9. The CDR3 covers 15 residues. CDR1 is LNHDA and CDR2 is SQIVND in the germline V gene (reference sequence). The CDR3 nucleotides are TGTGCCAGTAGTGTCTCGGCGGGAGAAACCTACGAGCAGTACTTC. As protein: CASSVSAGETYEQYF.

This clonotype was counted at least ten times. V is TRBV10-3 and J is TRBJ2-2, with 14 positions matching TRBD2. Germline V gene data show CDR1 as ENHRY and CDR2 as SYGVKD. The CDR3 has 16 residues. The J segment lost 1 base and the V segment lost 6 bases, leaving 1 base of the junction unmatched. The CDR3 DNA reads TGTGCCATCAGAGGGACTAGCGGGAGGAACACCGGGGAGCTGTTTTTT. Amino acids: CAIRGTSGRNTGELFF.

This clonotype has just a few counts. V usage is TRBV29-1 and J usage is TRBJ2-7; D is possibly TRBD1 (5 bases). V dropped 6 bases and J dropped 0 bases, with 9 bases sitting between them. This CDR3 contains 12 residues. From germline, CDR1 is SQVTM and CDR2 ANQGSEA. The CDR3 region has the DNA TGCAGCGTGGGGCACCGCTCCTACGAGCAGTACTTC. This sequence encodes CSVGHRSYEQYF.

The CDR3 nucleotides are TGCAGTGCCACTCAAGGTGGCTCCGAGCAGTTCTTC. Translation: CSATQGGSEQFF. V and J are TRBV20-1 and TRBJ2-1; no firm D call. V was pared by 6 bases and J by 10 bases, with 16 bases between. In germline, CDR1 is DFQATT, CDR2 SNEGSKA (reference sequence). The CDR3 totals 12 residues.

The V call is TRBV5-6, the J call TRBJ2-1; 10 bases line up with TRBD2. This CDR3 region has 15 residues. The junction had 4 bases not matched to a gene; V was cut back by 4 bases and J by 3 bases. Germline lookup yields CDR1 SGHDT and CDR2 YYEEEE. CDR3 nucleotides: TGTGCCAGCAGCATCGGACTAGCGGTCTACAATGAGCAGTTCTTC. Its translation is CASSIGLAVYNEQFF. The full variable domain, rest sourced from reference TRBV5-6 and TRBJ2-1, is DAGVTQSPTHLIKTRGQQVTLRCSPKSGHDTVSWYQQALGQGPQFIFQYYEEEERQRGNFPDRFSGHQFPNYSSELNVNALLLGDSALYLCASSIGLAVYNEQFFGPGTRLTVL.

At least ten counts were recorded for this clonotype. The chain links TRBV7-8 to TRBJ2-7; D uncertain. Trimming took 5 bases from V and 2 from J, leaving 13 bases between them. The CDR3 has 14 amino acids. Germline V CDR1 and CDR2: SGHVS, FQNEAQ. Here the CDR3 DNA reads TGTGCCAGCAGCGTGTTGGGCAGGACCTACGAGCAGTACTTC. As protein: CASSVLGRTYEQYF.

V usage is TRBV12-3 or TRBV12-4 and J usage is TRBJ2-5; 10 bases map to TRBD2. This CDR3 spans 15 amino acids. With 3 bases clipped from V and 5 bases from J, the junction kept 6 bases outside the gene matches. The CDR3 loop is CASSFASGRGETQYF. The CDR3 nucleotides are TGTGCCAGCAGTTTTGCTAGCGGGAGAGGGGAGACCCAGTACTTC.

This clonotype came up a few times. One junction end disagrees with the germline gene, perhaps due to a read error. The CDR3 is CASSNSQLAKNIQYF. In DNA, the CDR3 is TGTGCCAGCAGTAACTCTCAACTAGCCAAAAACATTCAGTACTTC. The chain combines TRBV6-2 or TRBV6-3 with TRBJ2-4; D gene uncertain. CDR3 length equals 15 residues. CDR1 and CDR2 from the germline V gene are MNHEY and SVGEGT.

This clonotype was observed at least ten times. V and J are TRBV20-1 and TRBJ1-5, with D perhaps matching TRBD1 (6 bases). With 5 bases removed from V and 7 bases from J, the gap between germline ends came to 12 bases. CDR3 length: 12 residues. Per the germline V gene, CDR1 is DFQATT and CDR2 is SNEGSKA (reference sequence). CDR3 sequence: CSAPGARQPQHF. CDR3 bases: TGCAGTGCTCCGGGGGCGAGGCAGCCCCAGCATTTT.

In its sample, this clonotype was seen many times. The chain combines TRBV18 with TRBJ2-7; D is possibly TRBD1 or TRBD2 (5 bases each). Trimming left V 4 bases short and J 6 bases short, with 16 bases between. The V gene's germline CDR1 is KGHSH and CDR2 LQKENI. This CDR3 is built from 14 residues. The CDR3 here is CASSHNFPGPEQYF. DNA of the CDR3: TGTGCCAGCTCACACAACTTCCCGGGACCCGAGCAGTACTTC.

This clonotype came up many times. The rearrangement joins TRBV12-3 or TRBV12-4 to TRBJ1-4; D not certain. The CDR3 extends over 14 amino acids. Trimming took 3 bases from V and 4 from J, leaving 9 bases between them. CDR3 sequence (DNA): TGTGCCAGCAGTTTGTCCAGACATAATGAAAAACTGTTTTTT. It encodes CASSLSRHNEKLFF.

There are a few counts of this clonotype. The chain carries TRBV7-2 and TRBJ2-7, with no clear D. The CDR3 runs 13 residues. The V gene's germline CDR1 is SGHTA and CDR2 FQGNSA. Trimming removed 2 bases from V and 3 bases from J, with 8 bases in between. DNA for the CDR3: TGTGCCAGCAGCTTATACAGAAACTACGAGCAGTACTTC. It specifies CASSLYRNYEQYF.

This clonotype was recorded at least ten times. Its ends do not fully match the called genes, so a read error is possible. V gene TRBV6-5 combines with J gene TRBJ2-1; 10 positions match TRBD2. From germline, CDR1 is MNHEY and CDR2 SVGAGI. The CDR3 runs to 12 residues. Here the CDR3 DNA reads TGTGCCAGCTCTTCAAGCGGGGGGGCCGGCATCTTC. Protein: CASSSSGGAGIF.

This CDR3 reads CASSYSDRAYEQYF. The DNA of the CDR3 is TGTGCCAGCAGTTACTCGGACAGAGCCTACGAGCAGTACTTC. The chain joins TRBV6-5 to TRBJ2-7; D possibly corresponds to TRBD1 (6 bases). The CDR3 consists of 14 residues. The V end was cut by 0 bases, the J end by 2 bases, with 8 bases between. In germline, CDR1 is MNHEY, CDR2 SVGAGI.

At least ten counts were recorded for this clonotype. V is TRBV29-1 and J is TRBJ2-3, with TRBD1 as a possible D gene (5 bases). Trimming shortened V by 6 bases and J by 4 bases, and 11 bases separated the two germline ends. The CDR3 is 12 amino acids. Germline CDR1 and CDR2: SQVTM and ANQGSEA. In DNA form, the CDR3 reads TGCAGCGTCAGAAGGGGCCCAGATACGCAGTATTTT. Translating it yields CSVRRGPDTQYF.

This clonotype was seen a handful of times. The chain employs TRBV27 and TRBJ2-5; 11 bases match TRBD2. Unmatched junction bases numbered 7, after V lost 5 bases and J lost 5 bases. The CDR3 is 15 amino acids. Germline CDR1 MNHEY, CDR2 SMNVEV (reference sequence). CDR3 region: CASSPRLAGGETQYF. The CDR3 DNA reads TGTGCCAGCAGTCCCCGGCTAGCGGGGGGCGAGACCCAGTACTTC.

This chain uses TRBV4-3 with TRBJ2-4; 8 bases match TRBD1. The CDR3 covers 15 residues. V lost 2 bases, J lost 3 bases, and 3 bases stayed unmatched. Germline assignment: CDR1 LGHNA and CDR2 YSLEER. The CDR3 region has the DNA TGCGCCAGCAGCCAAATACAGGGGGTCAAAAACATTCAGTACTTC. Protein product: CASSQIQGVKNIQYF.

As to this clonotype: One end of the junction varies from germline; a read error may be responsible. This chain connects TRBV11-2 to TRBJ1-4; 7 positions match TRBD1. Per germline, CDR1 SGHAT and CDR2 FQNNGV. This CDR3 is built from 16 residues. For the CDR3, the DNA is TGTACCAGCAGCCCGACTCCAGGGGGTACTAATGAAAAACTGTTTTTT. This sequence encodes CTSSPTPGGTNEKLFF.